Detailed here is one T cell receptor (beta chain). Its target is not known. Preparing the TCRbeta library involved the use of unique molecular identifiers. TCRdb passed the PCR reads through MiXCR, listing each CDR3 protein once. The sample has 85,000 to 120,000 distinct CDR3 sequences, 6% to 9% seen once; the top ten hold about 17%. The CDR3 has 16 residues. The V gene's germline CDR1 is SGHTA and CDR2 FQGNSA. Trimming removed 0 bases at V and 1 base at J, with 12 bases between. This entry is derived from a study of T-cell reconstitution after alpha-beta-depleted transplantation in children. Study-wide results and limits: Several hundred expanded graft clones reportedly gave rise to the alpha-beta T cells present about two months after transplant. From newly produced T cells came most of the T-cell counts and diversity one year after transplant. It was surviving recipient T cells and thymic progenitors that gave some patients high TCRbeta diversity at day 60.

The receptor comes from a boy aged 2-15 years with acute lymphoblastic leukemia, due to receive a stem cell transplant. The material sequenced was PBMCs, taken before TCRalphabeta/CD19-depleted stem cell transplant. The chain combines TRBV7-2 with TRBJ2-5; tentative D call: TRBD2 (6 bases). For the CDR3, the DNA is TGTGCCAGCAGCTTAGCGGAGGGGCCAGGCCAAGAGACCCAGTACTTC. It is translated as CASSLAEGPGQETQYF.